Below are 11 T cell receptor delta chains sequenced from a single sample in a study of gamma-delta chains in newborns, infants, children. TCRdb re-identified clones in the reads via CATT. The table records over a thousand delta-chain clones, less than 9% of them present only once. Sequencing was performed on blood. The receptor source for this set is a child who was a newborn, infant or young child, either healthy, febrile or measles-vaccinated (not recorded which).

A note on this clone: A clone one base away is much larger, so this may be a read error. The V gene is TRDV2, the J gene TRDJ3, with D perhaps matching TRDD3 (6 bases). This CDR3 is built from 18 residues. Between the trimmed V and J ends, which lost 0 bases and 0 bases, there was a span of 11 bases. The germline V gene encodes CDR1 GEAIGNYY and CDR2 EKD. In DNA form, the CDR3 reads TGTGCCTGTGACACCTGGGGATCAAACTCCTGGGACACCCGACAGATGTTTTTC. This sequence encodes CACDTWGSNSWDTRQMFF.

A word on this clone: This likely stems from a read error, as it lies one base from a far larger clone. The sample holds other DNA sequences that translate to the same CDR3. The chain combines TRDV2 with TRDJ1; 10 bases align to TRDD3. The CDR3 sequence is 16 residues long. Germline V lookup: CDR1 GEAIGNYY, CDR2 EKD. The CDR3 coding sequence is TGCGCCTGTGACTACTGGGGGATGCGGGTCACCGATAAACTCATCTTT. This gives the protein CACDYWGMRVTDKLIF.

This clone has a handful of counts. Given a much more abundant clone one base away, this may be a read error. CDR3 DNA sequence: TGTGCCCGTGACACCGTCGGGGCCACGGAAGCTTTGACAGCACAACTCTTCTTT. The encoded protein is CARDTVGATEALTAQLFF. This rearrangement joins TRDV2 to TRDJ2; D is unresolved. The CDR3 is 18 amino acids. The germline CDR1 and CDR2 sequences are GEAIGNYY and EKD.

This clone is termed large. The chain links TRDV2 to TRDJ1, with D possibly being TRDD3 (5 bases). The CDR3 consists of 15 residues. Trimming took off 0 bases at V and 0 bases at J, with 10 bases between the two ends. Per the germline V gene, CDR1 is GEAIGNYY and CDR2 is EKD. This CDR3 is CACDTVGPYTDKLIF. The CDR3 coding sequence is TGTGCCTGTGACACCGTGGGGCCGTACACCGATAAACTCATCTTT.

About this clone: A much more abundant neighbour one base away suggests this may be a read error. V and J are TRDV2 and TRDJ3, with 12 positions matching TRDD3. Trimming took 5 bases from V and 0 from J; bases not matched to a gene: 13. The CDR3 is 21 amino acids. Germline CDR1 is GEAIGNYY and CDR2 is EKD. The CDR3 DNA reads TGTGCCTGTGGCCGCGTACTGGGGGATACCCTGAGCTCCTGGGACACCCGACAGATGTTTTTC. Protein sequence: CACGRVLGDTLSSWDTRQMFF.

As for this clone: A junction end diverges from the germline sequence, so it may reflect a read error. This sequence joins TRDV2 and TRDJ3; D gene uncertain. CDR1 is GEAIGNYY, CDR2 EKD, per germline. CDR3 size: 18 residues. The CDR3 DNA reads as TGTGCCTGTAACACCGGAGGGCCCACCTCCTGGGACACCCGACAGATGTTTTTC. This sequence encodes CACNTGGPTSWDTRQMFF.

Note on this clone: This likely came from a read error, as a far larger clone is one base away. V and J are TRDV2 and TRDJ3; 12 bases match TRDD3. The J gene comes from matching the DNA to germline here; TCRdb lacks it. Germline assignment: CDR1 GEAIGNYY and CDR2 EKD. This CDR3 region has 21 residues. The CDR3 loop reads CACDTVLGDTRSSWDTRQMFF. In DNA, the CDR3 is TGCGCCTGTGACACCGTCCTGGGGGATACGCGCAGCTCCTGGGACACCCGACAGATGTTTTTC.

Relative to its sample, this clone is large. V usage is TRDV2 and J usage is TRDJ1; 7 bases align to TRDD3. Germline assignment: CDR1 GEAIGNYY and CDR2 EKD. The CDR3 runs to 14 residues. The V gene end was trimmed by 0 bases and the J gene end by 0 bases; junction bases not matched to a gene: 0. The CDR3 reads CACDTWGNTDKLIF. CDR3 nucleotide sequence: TGTGCCTGTGACACCTGGGGGAACACCGATAAACTCATCTTT.

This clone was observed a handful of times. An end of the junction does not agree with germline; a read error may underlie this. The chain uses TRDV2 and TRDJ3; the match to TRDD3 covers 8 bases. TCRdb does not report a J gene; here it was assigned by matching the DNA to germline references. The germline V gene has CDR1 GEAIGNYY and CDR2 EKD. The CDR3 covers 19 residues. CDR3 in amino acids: CACDTVLGESSWDTGQMFF. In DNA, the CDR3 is TGTGCCTGTGACACCGTCCTGGGGGAGAGCTCCTGGGACACCGGACAGATGTTTTTC.

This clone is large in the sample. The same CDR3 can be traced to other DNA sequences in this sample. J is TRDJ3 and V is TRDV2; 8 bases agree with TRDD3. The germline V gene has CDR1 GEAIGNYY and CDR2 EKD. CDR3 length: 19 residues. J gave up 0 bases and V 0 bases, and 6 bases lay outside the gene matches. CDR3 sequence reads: CACDTLGIPSSWDTRQMFF. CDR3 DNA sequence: TGTGCCTGTGACACCCTGGGGATACCTTCCTCCTGGGACACCCGACAGATGTTTTTC.

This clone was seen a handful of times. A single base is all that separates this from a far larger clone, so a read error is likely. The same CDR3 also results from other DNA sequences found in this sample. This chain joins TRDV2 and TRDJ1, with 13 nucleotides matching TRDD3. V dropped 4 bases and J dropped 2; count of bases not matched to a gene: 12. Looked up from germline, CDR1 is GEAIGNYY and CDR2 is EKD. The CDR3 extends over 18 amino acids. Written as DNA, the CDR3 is TGTGCCTGTGATAAGCTTGTACTGGGGGATACGCCGACCGATAAACTCATCTTT. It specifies CACDKLVLGDTPTDKLIF.